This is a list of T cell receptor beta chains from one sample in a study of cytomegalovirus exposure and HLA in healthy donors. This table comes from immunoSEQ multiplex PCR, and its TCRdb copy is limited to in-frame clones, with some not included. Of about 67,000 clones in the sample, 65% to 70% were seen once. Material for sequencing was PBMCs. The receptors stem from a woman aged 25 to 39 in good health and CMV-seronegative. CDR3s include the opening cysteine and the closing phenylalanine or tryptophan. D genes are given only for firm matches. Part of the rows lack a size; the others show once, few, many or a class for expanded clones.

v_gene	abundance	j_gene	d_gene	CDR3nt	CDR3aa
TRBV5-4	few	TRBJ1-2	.	TGTGCCAGCAGCTCCGACGGGAACTATGGCTACACCTTC	CASSSDGNYGYTF
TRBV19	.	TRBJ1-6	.	TGTGCCAGTAGTATCCAGGGGTCGGCGTCCTATAATTCACCCCTCCACTTT	CASSIQGSASYNSPLHF
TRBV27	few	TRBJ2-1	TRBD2	TGTGCCAGCAGTTTCCCTGACAAAGCGGGGGGCCGGAACAATGAGCAGTTCTTC	CASSFPDKAGGRNNEQFF
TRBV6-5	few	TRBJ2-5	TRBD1	TGTGCCAGCAGTTACTACAACAGGGGGGAGACCCAGTACTTC	CASSYYNRGETQYF
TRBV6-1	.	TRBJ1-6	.	TGTGCCAGCAGTGATGAACACCAGGGCCGTTCACCCCTCCACTTT	CASSDEHQGRSPLHF
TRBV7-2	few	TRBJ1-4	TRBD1	TGTGCCAGCAGCTTAGTAGGGGGCGATGAAAAACTGTTTTTT	CASSLVGGDEKLFF
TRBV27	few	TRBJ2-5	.	TGTGCCAGCAGTTTTTCCGGGGACTCCATAAACTCAGAGACCCAGTACTTC	CASSFSGDSINSETQYF
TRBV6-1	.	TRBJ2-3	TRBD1	TGTGCCAGCAGTGAGAGACAGGGATTCACAGATACGCAGTATTTT	CASSERQGFTDTQYF
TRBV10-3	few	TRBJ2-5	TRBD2	TGTGCCATCAGTGATCTAGCGGGGGGGCCGGAGACCCAGTACTTC	CAISDLAGGPETQYF
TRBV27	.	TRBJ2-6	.	TGTGCCAGCAGTCTTGGGACACTCGCCTCTGGGGCCAACGTCCTGACTTTC	CASSLGTLASGANVLTF
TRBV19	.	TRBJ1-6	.	TGTGCCAGTAGTATCAGGGTGTCCTATAATTCACCCCTCCACTTT	CASSIRVSYNSPLHF
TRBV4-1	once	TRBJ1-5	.	TGCGCCAGCAGCCAAGATCGGCATCCCGACTCACCCCAGCATTTT	CASSQDRHPDSPQHF
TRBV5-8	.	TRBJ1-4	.	TGTGCCAGCAGCTTGGCTCGGCGGAGAAATGAAAAACTGTTTTTT	CASSLARRRNEKLFF
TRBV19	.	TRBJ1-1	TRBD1	TGTGCCAGTAGTCCTCGGGACAGGGTGAACACTGAAGCTTTCTTT	CASSPRDRVNTEAFF
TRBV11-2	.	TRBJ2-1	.	TGTGCCAGCAGCATCACTAGTGGGTCCTACAATGAGCAGTTCTTC	CASSITSGSYNEQFF
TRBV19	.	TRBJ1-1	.	TGTGCCAGTAGGGGGCCCTCCCTCCCGAACACTGAAGCTTTCTTT	CASRGPSLPNTEAFF
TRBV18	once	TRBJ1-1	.	TGTGCCAGCTCACCACCTGACGGGGATCGGAGCACTGAAGCTTTCTTT	CASSPPDGDRSTEAFF
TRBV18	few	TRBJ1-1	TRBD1	TGTGCCAGCTCACCGGGACAGGATGAAGCTTTCTTT	CASSPGQDEAFF
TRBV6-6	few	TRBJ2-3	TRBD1	TGTGCCAGCAGTCGGACAGGCTCTAGCACAGATACGCAGTATTTT	CASSRTGSSTDTQYF
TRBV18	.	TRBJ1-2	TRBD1	TGTGCCAGCTCACCGGGACAGGACTATGGCTACACCTTC	CASSPGQDYGYTF
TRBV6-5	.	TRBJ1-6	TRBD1	TGTGCCAGCAAGAAGACAGGGATAGACTCACCCCTCCACTTT	CASKKTGIDSPLHF
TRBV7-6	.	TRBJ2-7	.	TGTGCCAGCAGCTTACTTTTGGAGGAGGAGCAGTACTTC	CASSLLLEEEQYF
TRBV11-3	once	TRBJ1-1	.	TGTGCCAGCAGCTTCAGACGGGAAACTGAAGCTTTCTTT	CASSFRRETEAFF
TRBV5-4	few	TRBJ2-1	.	TGTGCCAGCAGCCCGACAGGCAATGAGCAGTTCTTC	CASSPTGNEQFF
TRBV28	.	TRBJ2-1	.	TGTGCCAGCAGACCCCTGAGGAAGGAGCGATACAATGAGCAGTTCTTC	CASRPLRKERYNEQFF
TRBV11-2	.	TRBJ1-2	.	TGTGCCAGCAGCCCGCCGGGGAACTATGGCTACACCTTC	CASSPPGNYGYTF
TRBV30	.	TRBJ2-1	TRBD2	TGTGCCTGGAGTGACGACGGGGGGGCTTACAATGAGCAGTTCTTC	CAWSDDGGAYNEQFF
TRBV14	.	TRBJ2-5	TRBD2	TGTGCCAGCAGTCGGACTAGCGGGGAAGAGACCCAGTACTTC	CASSRTSGEETQYF
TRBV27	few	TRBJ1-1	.	TGTGCCAGCAGACCGGACACCTTGAACACTGAAGCTTTCTTT	CASRPDTLNTEAFF
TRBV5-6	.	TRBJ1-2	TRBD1	TGTGCCAGCAGCTTGGCTCCGACAGGGAACTATGGCTACACCTTC	CASSLAPTGNYGYTF
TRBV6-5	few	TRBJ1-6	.	TGTGCCAGCAGCCCCGGGTGGAATTCACCCCTCCACTTT	CASSPGWNSPLHF
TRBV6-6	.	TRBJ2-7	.	TGTGCCAGCGCCAGGGAATCTGCTTACGAGCAGTACTTC	CASARESAYEQYF
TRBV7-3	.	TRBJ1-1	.	TGTGCCAGCAGCTCCTATCGGGGTACGGGCACTGAAGCTTTCTTT	CASSSYRGTGTEAFF
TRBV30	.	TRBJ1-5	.	TGTGCCTGGAGTGTACTCTACAGCAGCCAGCCCCAGCATTTT	CAWSVLYSSQPQHF
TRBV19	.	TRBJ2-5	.	TGTGCCAGTAGTATATCGTACGGGATGGCCCAGTACTTC	CASSISYGMAQYF
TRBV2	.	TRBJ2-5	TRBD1	TGTGCCAGCAGGGACAGGGGTGAGACCCAGTACTTC	CASRDRGETQYF
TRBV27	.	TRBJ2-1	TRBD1	TGTGCCAGCCAGGGACAGGGGTACAATGAGCAGTTCTTC	CASQGQGYNEQFF
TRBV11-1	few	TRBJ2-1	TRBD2	TGTGCCAGCAGCCTGAGCGGGGGGGCCTTTCATGAGCAGTTCTTC	CASSLSGGAFHEQFF
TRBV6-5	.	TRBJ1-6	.	TGTGCCAGCAGACTCGAGAGCTCCTATAATTCACCCCTCCACTTT	CASRLESSYNSPLHF
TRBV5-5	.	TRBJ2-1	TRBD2	TGTGCCAGCAGCTGGAACCTCCGGGCTAGCGGGGGGGTTAGTAATGAGCAGTTCTTC	CASSWNLRASGGVSNEQFF
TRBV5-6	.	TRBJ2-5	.	TGTGCCAGCAGCTTTTGGACAGAGGAAGAGACCCAGTACTTC	CASSFWTEEETQYF
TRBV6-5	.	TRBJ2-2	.	TGTGCCAGCACCCCGACTTCGAACACCGGGGAGCTGTTTTTT	CASTPTSNTGELFF
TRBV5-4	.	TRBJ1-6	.	TGTGCCAGCAGCCCACAGGGAGCGGGGAATTCACCCCTCCACTTT	CASSPQGAGNSPLHF
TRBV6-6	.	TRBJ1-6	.	TGTGCCAGCAGCCGATACAGGGAATCACCCCTCCACTTT	CASSRYRESPLHF
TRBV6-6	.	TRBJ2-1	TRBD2	TGTGCCAGCAGTTGGGACTACTACAATGAGCAGTTCTTC	CASSWDYYNEQFF
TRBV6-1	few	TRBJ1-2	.	TGTGCCAGCAGTGAGATGACAGGCACCGGGCATGGCTACACCTTC	CASSEMTGTGHGYTF
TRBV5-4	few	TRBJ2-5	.	TGTGCCAGCAGCTTGGATGTCGGACCGGGGGAGACCCAGTACTTC	CASSLDVGPGETQYF
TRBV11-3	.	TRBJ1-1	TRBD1	TGTGCCAGCAGCGCGAACAGGGGAATGAACACTGAAGCTTTCTTT	CASSANRGMNTEAFF
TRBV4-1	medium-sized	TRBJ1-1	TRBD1	TGCGCCAGCAGCCTTAGGACAGGGGGATTCATGGGGCACACTGAAGCTTTCTTT	CASSLRTGGFMGHTEAFF
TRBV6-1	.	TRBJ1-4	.	TGTGCCAGCAGAGACGGGACAACTAATGAAAAACTGTTTTTT	CASRDGTTNEKLFF
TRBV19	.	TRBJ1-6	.	TGTGCCAGTAGTATAGCTGGGGGCTCAAGATCACCCCTCCACTTT	CASSIAGGSRSPLHF
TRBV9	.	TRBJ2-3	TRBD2	TGTGCCAGCAGCTTGGGGGCGGGGGGGGCCTGGGATACGCAGTATTTT	CASSLGAGGAWDTQYF
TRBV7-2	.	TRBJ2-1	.	TGTGCCAGCAGCTTAGATAGGAGCTCCTACAATGAGCAGTTCTTC	CASSLDRSSYNEQFF